This T cell receptor (beta chain) was found in a study of OX40 agonist ivuxolimab in advanced cancers. Per germline, CDR1 SGHRS and CDR2 YFSETQ. The ends were cut back, 1 base at V and 7 bases at J, with 17 bases in the middle. The length of the CDR3 is 15 residues. Data came from immunoSEQ multiplex PCR; TCRdb stores just in-frame clones and leaves some out. The repertoire includes approximately 43,000 clones, about 82% of them detected once, and about 2.5% sits in the top ten. Here the sequenced sample was CD4+ or CD8+ T cells sorted from blood, taken in a trial of the OX40 agonist ivuxolimab. The gene calls are TRBV5-1 and TRBJ2-5; unclear D gene. The sequence was collected from an adult with an advanced solid tumor such as melanoma, head and neck, liver or kidney cancer. CDR3 sequence (DNA): TGCGCCAGCAGCTTGTCGTCGAGGCCGGTTGGGACCCAGTACTTC. Amino acids: CASSLSSRPVGTQYF. Full variable domain (remainder filled in from reference TRBV5-1 and TRBJ2-5): KAGVTQTPRYLIKTRGQQVTLSCSPISGHRSVSWYQQTPGQGLQFLFEYFSETQRNKGNFPGRFSGRQFSNSRSEMNVSTLELGDSALYLCASSLSSRPVGTQYFGPGTRLLVL.